The present T cell receptor (beta chain) was sequenced within a study of CD8 T cells in ankylosing spondylitis (dated by TCRdb to 2017 to 2019). Looking at the study overall: The study set out to find disease-linked TCR variants by profiling T cell receptor beta repertoires in ankylosing spondylitis patients and healthy donors. Peripheral blood was sampled, and synovial fluid was also collected from ankylosing spondylitis patients. The full study cohort comprised approximately 23 ankylosing spondylitis patients and about a hundred healthy donors.

Overall results and qualifications from the work: In peripheral blood, the disease-linked clones were found at relatively low frequencies and had a CD8+ phenotype. Some motif variants were previously reported in synovial fluid and blood of reactive arthritis patients, suggesting common disease-initiation mechanisms. According to the report, matched synovial fluid samples from ankylosing spondylitis patients were significantly enriched for the disease-linked clones. Blood from ankylosing spondylitis patients appeared to be characterized by a TCR beta motif made up of under ten highly homologous amino acid variants.

This clonotype was detected many times. There is no known antigen for this receptor. There are no base qualities to consult, and no much larger clone falls within one base. From the cysteine up to the phenylalanine, the CDR3 has a length of 15 residues. The only DNA kept is the CDR3, 45 bases in frame from the first base. V and J are trimmed by 5 bases and 3 bases, and the gene matches miss 7 bases of the junction. CDR1 and CDR2 were assigned from the germline V gene as MDHEN and SYDVKM. The listed sequencing device is Illumina HiSeq 2500. Quantitative 5'-RACE with molecular barcodes was used to prepare TCR beta libraries. The paper's data handling went like this. A new computational method, built on a probabilistic model of VDJ rearrangement, was used to identify disease-linked TCR variants. TCRdb reran the public reads through fastp at Q25 and MiXCR, keeping productive beta chains. For every CDR3 protein sequence, its rows merge into one entry that carries the most common genes and DNA. The V and J calls come from TCRdb's annotation, not from the publication. In this sample the table shows more than 500,000 distinct CDR3 sequences, roughly 5.2% of which occur a single time. The ten largest clones capture roughly 3.5% of the sample.

The sequenced sample was blood, either unsorted or a sorted T cell fraction (not recorded which). The chain couples TRBV28 to TRBJ1-1; 9 middle bases align to TRBD1. The clonotype was recovered from a male donor with ankylosing spondylitis. The CDR3: CASSPADRGYTEAFF. In nucleotides, the sequence is TGTGCCAGCAGTCCGGCGGACAGGGGATACACTGAAGCTTTCTTT.